This TCR beta chain was documented in a study of T cells in Graves' hyperthyroidism and ophthalmopathy. This clonotype was seen more than once but under ten times. Graves' hyperthyroidism was deemed stable absent ophthalmopathy progression within 18 months. Hyperthyroidism had been newly diagnosed in patients aged 18 to 65, and its duration was under 2 months. Diagnoses were made from clinical symptoms, serum measures (thyroxine and TRAb), thyroid ultrasound and orbital computed tomography. The investigators amplified TCR beta CDR3 regions from RNA transcripts. When the TCR CDR3 underwent first-round RT-PCR, the HTBI primer set was used. TCRdb reanalysed the multiplex PCR reads using MiXCR and keeps one entry per CDR3 protein. Of hundreds of thousands of distinct CDR3 sequences listed, 15% to 19% are singletons. V was clipped by 6 bases and J by 2 bases, with 10 bases between them. The CDR3 is 13 amino acids. Germline-derived CDR1 and CDR2 are SGHVS and FNYEAQ.

The sequenced sample was blood. V is TRBV7-6 and J is TRBJ2-5; unclear D gene. This sequence was found in a young woman with Graves' hyperthyroidism. The CDR3 region has the DNA TGTGCCAGCAGTCCACCCAATCAAGAGACCCAGTACTTC. It translates to CASSPPNQETQYF.